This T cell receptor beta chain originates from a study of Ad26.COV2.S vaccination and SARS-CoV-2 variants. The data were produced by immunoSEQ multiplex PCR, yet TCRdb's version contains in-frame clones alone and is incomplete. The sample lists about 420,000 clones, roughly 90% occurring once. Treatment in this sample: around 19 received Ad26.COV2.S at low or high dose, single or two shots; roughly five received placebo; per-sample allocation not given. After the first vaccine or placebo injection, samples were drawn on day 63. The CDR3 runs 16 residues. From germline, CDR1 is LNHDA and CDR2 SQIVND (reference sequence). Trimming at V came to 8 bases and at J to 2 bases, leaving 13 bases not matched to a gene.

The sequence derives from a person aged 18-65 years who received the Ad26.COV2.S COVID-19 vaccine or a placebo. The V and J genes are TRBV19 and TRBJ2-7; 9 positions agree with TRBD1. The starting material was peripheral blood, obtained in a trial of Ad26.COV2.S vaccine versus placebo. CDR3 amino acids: CASSSPGQGSPYEQYF. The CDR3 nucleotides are TGTGCCAGTTCCTCACCGGGACAGGGCTCGCCCTACGAGCAGTACTTC.